The 23 T cell receptor beta chains below come from one sample, sequenced in a study of blood T cell repertoires in COVID-19. The method was immunoSEQ multiplex PCR; TCRdb's version includes in-frame clones alone and lacks a portion of them. This repertoire shows over 20,000 clones, around 86% found once; its top ten account for over 25%. Sequenced: peripheral blood. The receptors were gathered from a human donor with active COVID-19. The donor label of this sample is uncertain.

The chain joins TRBV29-1 to TRBJ2-1; 11 nucleotides agree with TRBD2. V was clipped by 7 bases and J by 0 bases; unmatched bases: 11. The CDR3 sequence is 17 residues long. CDR1 SQVTM and CDR2 ANQGSEA come from the germline V gene. DNA of the CDR3: TGCAGCGCAGGGGGTCTAGCGGGAGGCAGCTCCTACAATGAGCAGTTCTTC. Translating gives CSAGGLAGGSSYNEQFF.

The chain employs TRBV29-1 and TRBJ2-1; a weak D match, TRBD2 (6 bases). V lost 3 bases and J 4 bases, leaving 10 bases between the germline ends. Germline CDR1 reads SQVTM; CDR2 reads ANQGSEA. This CDR3 has 13 residues. CDR3 sequence: CSVDLAKYNEQFF. The CDR3 bases are TGCAGCGTTGACCTAGCGAAGTACAATGAGCAGTTCTTC.

This chain links TRBV5-1 with TRBJ1-2; weak D call: TRBD1 (6 bases). CDR1 and CDR2 from the germline V gene are SGHRS and YFSETQ. CDR3 length: 14 amino acids. V dropped 0 bases and J dropped 2 bases, with 8 bases sitting between them. CDR3 residues: CASSLVGGNYGYTF. The CDR3 DNA reads as TGCGCCAGCAGCTTGGTAGGGGGAAACTATGGCTACACCTTC.

In its sample, this clone was seen once. The chain combines TRBV5-5 with TRBJ2-5, with TRBD2 identical over 7 bases. Germline assignment: CDR1 SGHKS and CDR2 YYEKEE (reference sequence). The CDR3 is made up of 15 amino acids. Germline trimming cut 2 bases from V and 2 bases from J; bases unmatched to any gene: 6. The CDR3 DNA reads as TGTGCCAGCAGCTTCCCGTCCGGGGGGCAAGAGACCCAGTACTTC. Encoded protein: CASSFPSGGQETQYF.

This rearrangement joins TRBV4-2 to TRBJ1-3; a possible D gene is TRBD1 (6 bases). The ends were cut back, 2 bases at V and 0 bases at J, with 8 bases in the middle. CDR1 is LGHNA and CDR2 is YNFKEQ in the germline V gene. The CDR3 consists of 15 residues. The CDR3 here is CASSQRDISGNTIYF. For the CDR3, the DNA is TGTGCCAGCAGCCAAAGGGACATCTCTGGAAACACCATATATTTT.

CDR3 DNA sequence: TGTGCCAGCAGCTACCCGCCGGGGATAGTTGACACCATATATTTT. Translating it yields CASSYPPGIVDTIYF. The gene calls are TRBV13 and TRBJ1-3; the D is unclear. Germline V gene lookup returns CDR1 PRHDT and CDR2 FYEKMQ (reference sequence). Trimming stripped 4 bases from V and 8 bases from J, with 18 bases between. CDR3 length: 15 residues.

The chain couples TRBV30 to TRBJ1-1; 9 bases agree with TRBD1. Germline assignment: CDR1 GTSNPN and CDR2 SVGIG (reference sequence). V was pared by 3 bases and J by 6 bases, with 11 bases of the junction left unmatched. This CDR3 spans 15 amino acids. The CDR3 region has the DNA TGTGCCTGGAGCCAAATAGACAGGGGGGTCCCTGAAGCTTTCTTT. Residues: CAWSQIDRGVPEAFF.

V is TRBV2 and J is TRBJ1-2; 7 nucleotides match TRBD1. The ends lost 6 bases at V and 3 bases at J; junction bases unmatched: 16. CDR1 is SNHLY and CDR2 is FYNNEI in the germline V gene. CDR3 size: 17 residues. The CDR3 nucleotides are TGTGCCAGCAGGAACGGGACAGCATTTCCGAAAGACTATGGCTACACCTTC. It encodes CASRNGTAFPKDYGYTF.

The genes are TRBV3-1 (or the pseudogene TRBV3-2) and TRBJ2-5; TRBD2 is a possible D gene (5 bases). The CDR3 extends over 17 amino acids. The V gene lost 3 bases and the J gene lost 4 bases, with 21 bases spanning the gap. CDR1 and CDR2 from the germline V gene are LGHDT and YNNKEL (reference sequence). As DNA, the CDR3 is TGTGCCAGCAGCCAGCGGAGAACAGCGGACTTGGGAGAGACCCAGTACTTC. It encodes CASSQRRTADLGETQYF.

The chain uses TRBV3-1 (or the pseudogene TRBV3-2) and TRBJ1-5, with 9 bases lining up with TRBD1. Germline CDR1 reads LGHDT; CDR2 reads YNNKEL (reference sequence). CDR3 length equals 18 residues. The V segment lost 0 bases and the J segment 5 bases; nucleotides outside the gene matches: 11. The CDR3 region is CASSQEGGHRGLDQPQHF. The DNA for the CDR3 is TGTGCCAGCAGCCAAGAGGGGGGTCACAGGGGGCTGGATCAGCCCCAGCATTTT.

The chain combines TRBV20-1 with TRBJ2-5, with 8 bases matching TRBD1. The CDR3 extends over 11 amino acids. Germline-derived CDR1 and CDR2 are DFQATT and SNEGSKA (reference sequence). V lost 5 bases, J lost 4 bases, and 0 bases stayed unmatched. CDR3 coding DNA: TGCAGTGCTGACAGGGGAGAGACCCAGTACTTC. Translation: CSADRGETQYF.

The rearrangement joins TRBV7-8 to TRBJ2-7; 9 nucleotides line up with TRBD1. The V segment lost 5 bases and the J segment 5 bases; nucleotides outside the gene matches: 10. This CDR3 is built from 15 residues. CDR1 and CDR2 from the germline V gene are SGHVS and FQNEAQ. The CDR3 DNA reads as TGTGCCAGCAGCACAACCGGGACAGGGTACAACGAGCAGTACTTC. It encodes CASSTTGTGYNEQYF.

The chain joins TRBV2 to TRBJ2-7; D unclear. The CDR3 sequence is 15 residues long. Germline assignment: CDR1 SNHLY and CDR2 FYNNEI. V was pared by 7 bases and J by 0 bases, with 16 bases between. Here the CDR3 DNA reads TGTGCCAGCAAGGTTGGGCTTATCCTCTCCTACGAGCAGTACTTC. Translation: CASKVGLILSYEQYF.

This chain uses TRBV19 with TRBJ2-5, with 9 bases identical to TRBD2. The length of the CDR3 is 16 residues. Germline values: CDR1 LNHDA, CDR2 SQIVND (reference sequence). J lost 3 bases, V lost 3 bases, and 8 bases had no gene match. The CDR3 DNA sequence: TGTGCCAGTAGTATCGGGCTCGGCGGGGGGGAAGAGACCCAGTACTTC. As protein: CASSIGLGGGEETQYF.

The chain combines TRBV7-2 with TRBJ2-5; the match to TRBD2 covers 7 bases. The trim removed 4 bases at V and 5 bases at J, leaving 13 bases unmatched. CDR3 length: 16 residues. Germline loops: CDR1 SGHTA, CDR2 FQGNSA. DNA of the CDR3: TGTGCCAGCAGCTCCCAAAACGGCGGGGGTCAGGAGACCCAGTACTTC. Translating gives CASSSQNGGGQETQYF.

This chain joins TRBV7-2 and TRBJ2-1; 14 bases are shared with TRBD2. CDR3 length equals 16 residues. The ends lost 5 bases at V and 8 bases at J; junction bases unmatched: 8. Germline V gene sequence: CDR1 SGHTA, CDR2 FQGNSA. CDR3 bases: TGTGCCAGCAGCGCTACCGGGACTAGCGGGAGCGATGAGCAGTTCTTC. Residues: CASSATGTSGSDEQFF.

V is TRBV30 and J is TRBJ2-5; 7 bases match TRBD1. CDR3 length: 13 amino acids. V lost 3 bases to trimming and J lost 5 bases; unmatched junction nucleotides: 6. Germline V gives CDR1 GTSNPN, CDR2 SVGIG (reference sequence). The chain's CDR3 is CAWRRQGEETQYF. CDR3 nucleotide sequence: TGTGCCTGGAGGAGACAGGGTGAGGAGACCCAGTACTTC.

This chain connects TRBV2 to TRBJ2-1, with 10 bases aligning to TRBD2. The V segment lost 5 bases and the J segment 2 bases; nucleotides outside the gene matches: 3. Germline assignment: CDR1 SNHLY and CDR2 FYNNEI. This CDR3 is built from 15 residues. The CDR3 protein is CASSSGGAAYNEQFF. The CDR3 DNA is TGTGCCAGCAGTAGCGGGGGGGCCGCCTACAATGAGCAGTTCTTC.

The V and J genes are TRBV7-3 and TRBJ2-1; D is undetermined. Trimming removed 4 bases at V and 7 bases at J, with 5 bases between. CDR3 length: 11 residues. CDR1 and CDR2 (germline): SGHTA, FQGTGA. The CDR3 DNA reads TGTGCCAGCAGCTCTAGAAATGAGCAGTTCTTC. Encoded protein: CASSSRNEQFF.

CDR3 sequence: CASSIGTGYGYTF. The CDR3 DNA sequence: TGTGCCAGTAGTATAGGGACAGGCTATGGCTACACCTTC. The chain links TRBV19 to TRBJ1-2; the match to TRBD1 covers 7 bases. The V segment lost 1 base and the J segment 4 bases; nucleotides outside the gene matches: 0. Germline V gives CDR1 LNHDA, CDR2 SQIVND (reference sequence). The CDR3 is made up of 13 amino acids.

The J gene is TRBJ2-7, the V gene TRBV27; 8 nucleotides align to TRBD2. J was trimmed by 3 bases and V by 6 bases; bases with no gene match: 7. This CDR3 is 14 amino acids long. Germline CDR1 is MNHEY and CDR2 is SMNVEV (reference sequence). CDR3 loop: CASRPGLANYEQYF. The CDR3 bases are TGTGCCAGCAGGCCCGGACTAGCTAACTACGAGCAGTACTTC.

This rearrangement joins TRBV28 to TRBJ2-3; TRBD2 agrees at 16 bases. Germline V gene data show CDR1 as MDHEN and CDR2 as SYDVKM. The CDR3 has 16 amino acids. The V and J ends lost 8 bases and 3 bases, in that order; junction bases with no gene match: 5. The CDR3 spells CASGTSGGAGTDTQYF. CDR3 sequence (DNA): TGTGCCAGCGGGACTAGCGGGGGGGCAGGGACAGATACGCAGTATTTT.

V gene TRBV9 combines with J gene TRBJ2-5; 9 bases align to TRBD1. Germline assignment: CDR1 SGDLS and CDR2 YYNGEE. The CDR3 contains 15 residues. Trimming cost V 3 bases and J 9 bases; bases outside gene matches: 12. The CDR3: CASSGGQGWGGAQYF. DNA for the CDR3: TGTGCCAGCAGCGGCGGACAGGGGTGGGGAGGGGCCCAGTACTTC.